The TCR beta chain under discussion was sequenced for a study of T cells in Graves' hyperthyroidism and ophthalmopathy. The CDR3 loop spans 13 amino acids. Germline V gene sequence: CDR1 SEHNR, CDR2 FQNEAQ (reference sequence). V lost 0 bases, J lost 2 bases, and 4 bases lay in between. Amplification targeted TCR beta CDR3 regions from RNA transcripts. Researchers ran a first-round RT-PCR on the TCR CDR3 using the HTBI primer set. TCRdb reprocessed the multiplex PCR reads via MiXCR and lists one record per CDR3 protein. The sample records a few hundred thousand distinct CDR3 sequences, roughly 18% being singletons. The sample holds many counts of this clonotype. Diagnoses were made from clinical symptoms, serum measures (thyroxine and TRAb), thyroid ultrasound and orbital computed tomography. PBMCs were collected from an approximately 10 ml volume of fresh peripheral blood.

This TCR derives from a man younger than 30 with Graves' ophthalmopathy. Material: blood. V usage is TRBV7-9 and J usage is TRBJ1-2; D remains unclear. CDR3 amino acids: CASSLARNYGYTF. The CDR3 region has the DNA TGTGCCAGCAGCTTAGCCCGAAACTATGGCTACACCTTC. Full variable domain (remainder filled in from reference TRBV7-9 and TRBJ1-2): DTGVSQNPRHKITKRGQNVTFRCDPISEHNRLYWYRQTLGQGPEFLTYFQNEAQLEKSRLLSDRFSAERPKGSFSTLEIQRTEQGDSAMYLCASSLARNYGYTFGSGTRLTVV.